The clone carrying this TCR beta chain was seen at least ten times. These data come from a study of neurological immune-mediated disorders. Study as a whole: Secondary progressive cases numbered 3 among the roughly 34 multiple sclerosis patients, while the other 31 were relapsing-remitting.

TCRdb reanalysed the 5' RACE reads using MiXCR and keeps one entry per CDR3 protein. The table has under 70,000 distinct CDR3 sequences, 3.2% seen once; the top ten hold roughly 5.2%. For the unsorted libraries, 2 million PBMCs stored at -80 C served as input. Germline CDR1 SGHKS, CDR2 YYEKEE (reference sequence). This CDR3 is built from 13 residues. Trimming cost V 4 bases and J 7 bases, with 12 bases left between them. The rearrangement links TRBV5-5 to TRBJ1-5; possibly TRBD1 for D (6 bases). Sequenced: PBMCs. The receptor comes from a woman in her forties or fifties with multiple sclerosis. The CDR3 here is CASSQTGPQPQHF. The DNA for the CDR3 is TGTGCCAGCAGCCAAACAGGGCCCCAGCCCCAGCATTTT.